The clone carrying this TCR beta chain was detected many times. Its antigen remains unknown. Patients picked for sequencing had shown CD8+CD57+ cell expansion detected by flow cytometry. Severe acquired aplastic anemia was the diagnosis recorded for all patients. The sample is drawn from a study of CD8+CD57+ T cells in acquired aplastic anemia. Turning to the study itself: Sorted cells (CD4+ and CD8+) yielded DNA amounts that averaged approximately 3.1 ug. Study-wide findings and caveats: CD8+ Simpson's diversity showed no significant patient-control difference. The study identified about 30 CD8+ CDR3 sequences shared by patients and controls.

The study profiled TCR beta VDJ and CDR3 using genomic DNA as template. A single record per CDR3 protein comes from TCRdb applying MiXCR to the reads. The table shows around 220,000 distinct CDR3 sequences, with 40% to 60% occurring only once. Germline V gene data show CDR1 as SGHTA and CDR2 as FQGNSA. V was pared by 5 bases and J by 0 bases, with 7 bases of the junction left unmatched. This CDR3 is built from 17 residues. This receptor was obtained from a human donor with aplastic anemia. The chain has TRBV7-2 and TRBJ1-3, with 10 bases that match TRBD1. Sequencing was done on a sample of sorted CD4+, CD8+, or CD8+CD57+ T cells (not recorded which) from PBMCs. The CDR3 sequence: CASSPDRGLRSGNTIYF. Here the CDR3 DNA reads TGTGCCAGCAGCCCCGACAGGGGGCTCCGCTCTGGAAACACCATATATTTT.